Described below is a single T cell receptor (beta chain) sequence and its context. Its antigen is not identified. These data originate in a study of T-cell memory formation after mild COVID-19. Looking at the study overall: Among the donors, TCR clusters were largely specific to each donor.

The study, taken as a whole, reports: A second wave expanding day 15 to 37 was CD4+-biased; contracting clones were balanced. Clones that contracted clustered mainly in CM and EM if CD4+ and in EMRA if CD8+. In second-wave clones peaking day 37, SARS-CoV-2 specificity remained unconfirmed.

A single record per CDR3 protein comes from TCRdb applying MiXCR to the 5' RACE reads. The sample contains about half a million distinct CDR3 sequences, 15% to 20% of which appear only once. The sample consisted of PBMCs or a T cell subset sorted from them (not recorded which). This clonotype was sampled from an adult woman who had mild COVID-19 (a few samples of this study predate the infection). Cell type and time point are not known.

In DNA form, the CDR3 reads TGCGCCAGCAGCCTCACCCCGACAGGGGATACGCAGTATTTT. This sequence encodes CASSLTPTGDTQYF. V usage is TRBV5-1 and J usage is TRBJ2-3; 7 bases match TRBD1. V was pared by 4 bases and J by 6 bases, with 8 bases of the junction left unmatched. The CDR3 totals 14 residues. Germline CDR1 and CDR2: SGHRS and YFSETQ.